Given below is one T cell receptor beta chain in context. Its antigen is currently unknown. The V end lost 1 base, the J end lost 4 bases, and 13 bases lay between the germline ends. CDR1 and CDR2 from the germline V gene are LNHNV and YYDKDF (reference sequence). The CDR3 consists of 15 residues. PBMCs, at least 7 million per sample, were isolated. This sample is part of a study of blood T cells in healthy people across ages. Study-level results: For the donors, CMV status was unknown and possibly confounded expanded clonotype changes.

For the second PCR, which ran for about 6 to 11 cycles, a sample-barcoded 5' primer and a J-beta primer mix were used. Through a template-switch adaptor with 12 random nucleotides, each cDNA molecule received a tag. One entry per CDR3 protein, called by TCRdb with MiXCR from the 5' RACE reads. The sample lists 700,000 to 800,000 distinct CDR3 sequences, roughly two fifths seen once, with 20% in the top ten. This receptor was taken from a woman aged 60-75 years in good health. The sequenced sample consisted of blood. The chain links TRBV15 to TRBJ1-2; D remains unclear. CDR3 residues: CATSRGFLGAYGYTF. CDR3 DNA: TGTGCCACCAGCAGAGGCTTCTTGGGCGCCTATGGCTACACCTTC.